This TCR beta chain was obtained from a study of blood T cell repertoires in COVID-19. On the study more broadly: In each case, the material was cDNA or gDNA derived from T cells, B-cell-depleted T cells, or PBMCs.

V gave up 4 bases and J gave up 6 bases; unmatched junction bases: 7. Germline lookup yields CDR1 MDHEN and CDR2 SYDVKM. The CDR3 runs 15 residues. In the authors' workflow: For nucleated cells, counts were estimated from reference gene primer amplification. Sequencing used immunoSEQ multiplex PCR; TCRdb keeps in-frame clones, though not all of them. V and J calls and clone size follow that table, whereas D and trimming were derived from the DNA. The sample holds roughly 120,000 clones; 87% are singletons and the top ten take 4% to 5%. Sequenced: peripheral blood. This chain connects TRBV28 to TRBJ1-1; 11 bases agree with TRBD1. This TCR was sampled from a human donor in a cohort sampled during active COVID-19. This chain's CDR3 is CASSSPGQGGSEAFF. CDR3 coding DNA: TGTGCCAGCAGTTCTCCGGGACAGGGGGGTTCTGAAGCTTTCTTT.